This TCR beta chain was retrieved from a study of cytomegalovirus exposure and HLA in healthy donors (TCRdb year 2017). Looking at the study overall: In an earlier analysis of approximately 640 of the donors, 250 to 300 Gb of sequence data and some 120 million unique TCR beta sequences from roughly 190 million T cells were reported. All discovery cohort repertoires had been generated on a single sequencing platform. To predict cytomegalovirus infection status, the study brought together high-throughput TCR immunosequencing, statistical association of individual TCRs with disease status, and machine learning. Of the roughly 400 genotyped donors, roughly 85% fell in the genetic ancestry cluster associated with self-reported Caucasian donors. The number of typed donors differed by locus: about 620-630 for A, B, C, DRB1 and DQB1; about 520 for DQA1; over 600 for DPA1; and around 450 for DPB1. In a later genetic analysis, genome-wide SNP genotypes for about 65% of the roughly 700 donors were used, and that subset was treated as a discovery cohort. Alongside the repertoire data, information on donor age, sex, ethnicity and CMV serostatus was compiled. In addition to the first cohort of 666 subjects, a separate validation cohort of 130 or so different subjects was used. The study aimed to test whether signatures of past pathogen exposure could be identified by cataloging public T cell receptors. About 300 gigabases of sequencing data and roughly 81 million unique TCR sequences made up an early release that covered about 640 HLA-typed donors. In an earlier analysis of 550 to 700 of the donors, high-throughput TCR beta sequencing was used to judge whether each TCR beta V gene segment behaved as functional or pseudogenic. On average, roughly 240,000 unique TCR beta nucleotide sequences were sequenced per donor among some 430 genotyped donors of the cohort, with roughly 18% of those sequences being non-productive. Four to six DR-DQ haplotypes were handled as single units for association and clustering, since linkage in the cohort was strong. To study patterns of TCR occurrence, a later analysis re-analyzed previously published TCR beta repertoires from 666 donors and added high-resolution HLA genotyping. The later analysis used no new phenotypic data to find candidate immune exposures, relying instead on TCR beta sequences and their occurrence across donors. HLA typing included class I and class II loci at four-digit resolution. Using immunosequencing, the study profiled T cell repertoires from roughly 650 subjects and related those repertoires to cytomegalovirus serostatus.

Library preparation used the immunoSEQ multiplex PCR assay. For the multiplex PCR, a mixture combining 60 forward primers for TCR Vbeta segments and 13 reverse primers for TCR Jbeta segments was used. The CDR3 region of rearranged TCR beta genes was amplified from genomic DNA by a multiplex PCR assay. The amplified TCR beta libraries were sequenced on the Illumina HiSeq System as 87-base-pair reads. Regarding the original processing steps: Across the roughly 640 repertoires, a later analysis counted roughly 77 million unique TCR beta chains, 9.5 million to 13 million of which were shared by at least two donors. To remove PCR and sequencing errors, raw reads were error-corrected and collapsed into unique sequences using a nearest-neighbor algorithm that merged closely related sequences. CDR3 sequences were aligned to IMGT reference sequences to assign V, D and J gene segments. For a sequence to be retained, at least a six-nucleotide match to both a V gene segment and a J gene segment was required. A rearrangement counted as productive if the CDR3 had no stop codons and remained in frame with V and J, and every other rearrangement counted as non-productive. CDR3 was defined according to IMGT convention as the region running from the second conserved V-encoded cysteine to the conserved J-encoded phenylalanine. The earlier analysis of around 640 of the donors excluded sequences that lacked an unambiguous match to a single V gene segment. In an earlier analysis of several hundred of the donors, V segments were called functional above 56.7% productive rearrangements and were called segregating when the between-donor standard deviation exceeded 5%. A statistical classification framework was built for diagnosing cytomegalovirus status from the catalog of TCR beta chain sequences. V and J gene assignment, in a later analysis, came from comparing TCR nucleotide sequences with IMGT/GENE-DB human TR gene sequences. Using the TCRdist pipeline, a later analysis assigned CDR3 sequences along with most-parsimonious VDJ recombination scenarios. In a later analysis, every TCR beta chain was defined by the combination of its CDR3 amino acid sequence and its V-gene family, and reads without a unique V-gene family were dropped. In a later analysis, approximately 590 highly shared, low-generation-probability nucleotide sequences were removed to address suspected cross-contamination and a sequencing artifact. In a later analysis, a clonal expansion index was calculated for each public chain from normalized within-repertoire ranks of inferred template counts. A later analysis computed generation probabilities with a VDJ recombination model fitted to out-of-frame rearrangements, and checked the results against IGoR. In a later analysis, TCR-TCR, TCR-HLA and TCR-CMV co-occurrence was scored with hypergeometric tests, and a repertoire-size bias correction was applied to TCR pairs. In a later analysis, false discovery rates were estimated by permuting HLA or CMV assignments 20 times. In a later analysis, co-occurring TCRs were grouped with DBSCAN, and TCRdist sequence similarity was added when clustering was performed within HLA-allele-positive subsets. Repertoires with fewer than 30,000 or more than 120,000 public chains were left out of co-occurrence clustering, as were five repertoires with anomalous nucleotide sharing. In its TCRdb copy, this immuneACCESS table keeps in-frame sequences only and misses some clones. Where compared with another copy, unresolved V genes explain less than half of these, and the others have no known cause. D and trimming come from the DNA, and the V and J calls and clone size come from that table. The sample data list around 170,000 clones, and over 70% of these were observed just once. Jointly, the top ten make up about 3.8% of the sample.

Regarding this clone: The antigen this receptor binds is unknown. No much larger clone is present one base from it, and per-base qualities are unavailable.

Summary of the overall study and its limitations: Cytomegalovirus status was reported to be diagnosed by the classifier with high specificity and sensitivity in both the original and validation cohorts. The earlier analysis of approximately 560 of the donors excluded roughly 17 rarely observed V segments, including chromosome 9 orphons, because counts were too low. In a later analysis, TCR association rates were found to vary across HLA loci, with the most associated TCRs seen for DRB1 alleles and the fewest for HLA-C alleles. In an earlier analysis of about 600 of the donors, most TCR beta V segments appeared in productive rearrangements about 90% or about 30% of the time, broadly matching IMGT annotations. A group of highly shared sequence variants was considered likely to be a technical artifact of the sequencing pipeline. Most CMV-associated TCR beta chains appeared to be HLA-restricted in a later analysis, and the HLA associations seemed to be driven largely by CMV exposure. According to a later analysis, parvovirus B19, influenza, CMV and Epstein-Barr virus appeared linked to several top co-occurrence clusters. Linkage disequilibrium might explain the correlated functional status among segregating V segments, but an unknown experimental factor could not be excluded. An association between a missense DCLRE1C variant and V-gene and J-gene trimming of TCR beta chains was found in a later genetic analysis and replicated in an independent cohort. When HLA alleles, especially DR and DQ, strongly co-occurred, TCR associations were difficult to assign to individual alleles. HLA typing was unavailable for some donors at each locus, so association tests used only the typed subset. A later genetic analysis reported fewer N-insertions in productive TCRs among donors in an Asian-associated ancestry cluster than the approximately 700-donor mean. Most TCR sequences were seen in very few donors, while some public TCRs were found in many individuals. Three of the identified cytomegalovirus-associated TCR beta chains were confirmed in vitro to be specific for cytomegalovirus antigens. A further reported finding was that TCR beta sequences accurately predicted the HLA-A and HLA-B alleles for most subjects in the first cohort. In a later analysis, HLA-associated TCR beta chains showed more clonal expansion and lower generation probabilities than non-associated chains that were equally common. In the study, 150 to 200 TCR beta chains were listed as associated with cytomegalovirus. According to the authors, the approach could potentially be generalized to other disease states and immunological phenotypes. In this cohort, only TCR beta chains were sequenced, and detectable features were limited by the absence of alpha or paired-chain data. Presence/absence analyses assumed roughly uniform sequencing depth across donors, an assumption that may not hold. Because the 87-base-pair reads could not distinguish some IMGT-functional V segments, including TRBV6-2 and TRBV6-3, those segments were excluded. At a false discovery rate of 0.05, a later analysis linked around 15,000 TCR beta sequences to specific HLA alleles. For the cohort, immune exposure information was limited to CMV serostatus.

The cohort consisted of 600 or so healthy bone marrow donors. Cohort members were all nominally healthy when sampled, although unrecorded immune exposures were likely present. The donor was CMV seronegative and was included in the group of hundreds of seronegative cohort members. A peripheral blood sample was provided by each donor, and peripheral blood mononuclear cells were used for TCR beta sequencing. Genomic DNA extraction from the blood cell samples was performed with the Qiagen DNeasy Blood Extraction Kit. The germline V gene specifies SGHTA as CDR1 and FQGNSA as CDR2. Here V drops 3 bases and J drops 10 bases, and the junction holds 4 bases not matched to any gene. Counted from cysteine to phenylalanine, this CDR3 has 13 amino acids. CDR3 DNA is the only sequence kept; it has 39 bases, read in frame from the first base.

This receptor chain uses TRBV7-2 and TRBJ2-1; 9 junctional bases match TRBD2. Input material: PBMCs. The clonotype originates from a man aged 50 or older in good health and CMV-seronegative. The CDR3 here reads CASSFSSGVEQFF. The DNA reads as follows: TGTGCCAGCAGCTTTTCTAGCGGGGTAGAGCAGTTCTTC.